What follows describes a single T cell receptor (beta chain). The assay was immunoSEQ multiplex PCR, and TCRdb's table has in-frame clones only and misses some. The sample lists about 2.1 million clones; 80% to 95% were seen once. Naive CD8 cells were CD45RO-negative, positively selected for CCR7, excluding terminally differentiated effector memory CD45RA+ cells. The data were taken from a study of shared clonotypes between healthy human individuals. Germline V gene data show CDR1 as SGHRS and CDR2 as YFSETQ. CDR3 length equals 16 residues. V was shortened by 2 bases and J by 5 bases, with 18 bases between the two germline ends.

The sequencing sample was made of naive CD8+ T cells from PBMCs. The receptor's source is a man aged 18 to 30 in good health. Some clones in this sample may be carry-over from other donors' samples. V usage is TRBV5-1 and J usage is TRBJ2-3, with unresolved D. The CDR3 sequence: CASSFVWMGRIDTQYF. CDR3 bases: TGCGCCAGCAGCTTCGTTTGGATGGGTCGGATAGATACGCAGTATTTT.